Listed below are T cell receptor beta chains from one sample, sequenced in a study of blood T cell repertoires in COVID-19. The data were produced by immunoSEQ multiplex PCR, yet TCRdb's version contains in-frame clones alone and is incomplete. The profile shows nearly 200,000 clones, about 90% of them singletons. Sequenced input: peripheral blood. These receptors were obtained from a woman in her seventies with acute or convalescent COVID-19. Both conserved end residues are part of each CDR3. The D gene is left open where the match is weak. Clone size appears in some rows only: once, few, many, or a class for an expanded clone.

-,15,-,TRBV27,TRBJ1-1,CASSPMRVETSEAFF,TGTGCCAGCAGTCCGATGAGGGTGGAGACCTCTGAAGCTTTCTTT
TRBD1,15,-,TRBV19,TRBJ2-7,CASSRLGTETYEQYF,TGTGCCAGTAGTCGACTCGGGACAGAAACCTACGAGCAGTACTTC
-,12,once,TRBV12-3/TRBV12-4,TRBJ2-5,CASSLRGETQYF,TGTGCCAGCAGCTTAAGGGGGGAGACCCAGTACTTC
-,11,few,TRBV4-1,TRBJ2-4,CASSQDLIQYF,TGCGCCAGCAGCCAAGATCTCATTCAGTACTTC
-,15,-,TRBV6-6,TRBJ1-5,CASSYLGRGYQPQHF,TGTGCCAGCAGTTACCTAGGGCGGGGGTATCAGCCCCAGCATTTT
-,12,-,TRBV11-2,TRBJ1-3,CASSLKEGRVDF,TGTGCCAGCAGCTTAAAGGAGGGAAGGGTGGATTTT
-,17,-,TRBV11-2,TRBJ2-3,CASSLDLLSGSINTQYF,TGTGCCAGCAGCTTAGATCTGTTAAGCGGGTCGATAAATACGCAGTATTTT
-,11,-,TRBV6-1,TRBJ2-1,CASSRSGNQFF,TGTGCCAGCAGTCGGAGTGGTAACCAGTTCTTC
TRBD2,15,-,TRBV11-2,TRBJ2-7,CASSRGTSGFYEQYF,TGTGCCAGCAGCAGAGGGACTAGCGGATTCTACGAGCAGTACTTC
-,15,once,TRBV19,TRBJ1-2,CASSIVTAKAYGYTF,TGTGCCAGTAGTATTGTGACAGCCAAGGCCTATGGCTACACCTTC
-,13,-,TRBV27,TRBJ2-1,CASSYPPRFVQFF,TGTGCCAGCAGTTACCCCCCGAGGTTCGTGCAGTTCTTC
-,12,-,TRBV7-2,TRBJ1-6,CASSPRGSPLHF,TGTGCCAGCAGCCCTCGAGGGTCACCCCTCCACTTT
-,13,-,TRBV12-3/TRBV12-4,TRBJ1-2,CASSLGGLAGYTF,TGTGCCAGCAGTTTAGGCGGCCTGGCTGGCTACACCTTC
TRBD2,16,-,TRBV5-5,TRBJ2-3,CASSLTSGRGPDTQYF,TGTGCCAGCAGCTTGACTAGCGGGAGGGGACCAGATACGCAGTATTTT
TRBD1,14,-,TRBV5-1,TRBJ2-3,CASSPSRDRVAKYF,TGCGCCAGCAGCCCGTCCCGGGACAGGGTGGCTAAGTATTTT
-,14,-,TRBV7-6,TRBJ1-5,CASSLDRGNQPQHF,TGTGCCAGCAGCTTAGACAGGGGCAATCAGCCCCAGCATTTT
-,14,few,TRBV3-1/TRBV3-2,TRBJ2-5,CASSQGRVIETQYF,TGTGCCAGCAGCCAAGGGAGAGTAATTGAGACCCAGTACTTC
TRBD1,13,-,TRBV7-2,TRBJ1-2,CASSLTGVDGYTF,TGTGCCAGCAGCTTAACAGGGGTCGACGGCTACACCTTC
-,14,-,TRBV5-1,TRBJ1-3,CASSSTVNGNTIYF,TGCGCCAGCAGCTCGACAGTTAATGGAAACACCATATATTTT
TRBD1,15,once,TRBV6-1,TRBJ2-4,CASSDGTGRSNIQYF,TGTGCCAGCAGTGACGGGACAGGGCGGTCAAACATTCAGTACTTC
TRBD1,13,-,TRBV11-2,TRBJ1-6,CASTRQGGSPLHF,TGTGCCAGCACCAGACAGGGTGGCTCACCCCTCCACTTT
TRBD2,17,-,TRBV19,TRBJ2-1,CASSIDEGLARGSEQFF,TGTGCCAGTAGTATAGATGAGGGACTAGCGCGAGGCAGTGAGCAGTTCTTC
-,15,-,TRBV4-2,TRBJ2-1,CASSQEGAIYNEQFF,TGTGCCAGCAGCCAAGAAGGGGCCATCTACAATGAGCAGTTCTTC
TRBD1,15,once,TRBV5-4,TRBJ2-7,CASSLGGTGSYEQYF,TGTGCCAGCAGCCTGGGGGGGACAGGGTCCTACGAGCAGTACTTC
-,15,-,TRBV3-1/TRBV3-2,TRBJ2-1,CASSQFQTHTDEQFF,TGTGCCAGCAGCCAATTCCAGACTCATACGGATGAGCAGTTCTTC
-,12,-,TRBV12-3/TRBV12-4,TRBJ1-2,CASSFRGYGYTF,TGTGCCAGCAGTTTTAGGGGTTATGGCTACACCTTC
TRBD1,16,-,TRBV4-1,TRBJ1-1,CASSQRGTGVNTEAFF,TGCGCCAGCAGCCAGCGGGGGACAGGGGTGAACACTGAAGCTTTCTTT
-,15,-,TRBV3-1/TRBV3-2,TRBJ2-7,CASSQFLGARYEQYF,TGTGCCAGCAGCCAATTCCTAGGGGCAAGGTACGAGCAGTACTTC
TRBD2,19,once,TRBV10-3,TRBJ2-3,CAISESLREDPLGTDTQYF,TGTGCCATCAGTGAGTCTCTGCGGGAGGACCCACTTGGCACAGATACGCAGTATTTT
-,15,-,TRBV7-2,TRBJ2-6,CASSPQISGANVLTF,TGTGCCAGCAGCCCACAAATCTCTGGGGCCAACGTCCTGACTTTC
TRBD2,15,-,TRBV5-1,TRBJ2-7,CASSLASGGAGEQYF,TGCGCCAGCAGCTTGGCTAGCGGGGGGGCCGGGGAGCAGTACTTC
-,15,-,TRBV11-2,TRBJ2-2,CASSPDRFGTGELFF,TGTGCCAGCAGCCCTGACAGGTTTGGGACCGGGGAGCTGTTTTTT
-,16,-,TRBV9,TRBJ2-5,CASSVGSSLYQETQYF,TGTGCCAGCAGCGTAGGATCGAGCCTGTACCAAGAGACCCAGTACTTC
-,16,-,TRBV7-9,TRBJ2-3,CASSLGDTPSTDTQYF,TGTGCCAGCAGCTTAGGGGACACTCCTAGCACAGATACGCAGTATTTT
-,12,-,TRBV18,TRBJ2-7,CASSPSRYEQYF,TGTGCCAGCTCACCTTCCCGCTACGAGCAGTACTTC
TRBD2,15,-,TRBV11-1,TRBJ2-7,CASSFETSGRNEQYF,TGTGCCAGCAGCTTCGAGACTAGCGGGAGAAACGAGCAGTACTTC
TRBD1,14,-,TRBV6-5,TRBJ1-2,CASSNRGKIYGYTF,TGTGCCAGCAGTAACAGGGGAAAGATCTATGGCTACACCTTC
-,14,-,TRBV7-2,TRBJ1-3,CASSSQGIGDTIYF,TGTGCCAGCAGTTCACAGGGAATCGGAGACACCATATATTTT
-,11,-,TRBV18,TRBJ1-2,CASSPDRDYTF,TGTGCCAGCTCACCTGACAGAGACTACACCTTC
-,15,-,TRBV9,TRBJ1-5,CASSVEPGINQPQHF,TGTGCCAGCAGCGTAGAGCCGGGAATCAATCAGCCCCAGCATTTT
-,14,-,TRBV7-2,TRBJ1-1,CASSLARGATEAFF,TGTGCCAGCAGCTTAGCCAGGGGAGCCACTGAAGCTTTCTTT
-,16,-,TRBV29-1,TRBJ1-1,CSVGKGVQPMNTEAFF,TGCAGCGTTGGCAAAGGGGTACAGCCGATGAACACTGAAGCTTTCTTT
-,16,-,TRBV6-1,TRBJ1-5,CASSEDRVYSNQPQHF,TGTGCCAGCAGTGAAGACAGGGTTTATAGCAATCAGCCCCAGCATTTT
-,15,-,TRBV27,TRBJ1-1,CASSLTTGSGTEAFF,TGTGCCAGCAGTTTAACTACGGGAAGCGGCACTGAAGCTTTCTTT